This TCR beta chain was documented in a study of identical twins. TCRdb independently ran MiXCR on the 5' RACE reads; one entry per CDR3 protein. The repertoire holds 650,000 to 800,000 distinct CDR3 sequences, with 8.5% to 9% as singletons. The sample was also reused in another study, on yellow fever vaccine responses in identical twins.

Source material: PBMCs. The receptor's source is a woman in her late teens or twenties in good health.

CDR3 residues: CSVPPRVAGGDNEQFF. CDR3 DNA: TGCAGCGTTCCACCTCGGGTAGCGGGAGGCGACAATGAGCAGTTCTTC. The J gene is TRBJ2-1, the V gene TRBV29-1; 10 bases line up with TRBD2. The CDR3 length is 16 residues. Germline trimming cut 5 bases from V and 5 bases from J; bases unmatched to any gene: 12. CDR1 is SQVTM, CDR2 ANQGSEA, per germline.